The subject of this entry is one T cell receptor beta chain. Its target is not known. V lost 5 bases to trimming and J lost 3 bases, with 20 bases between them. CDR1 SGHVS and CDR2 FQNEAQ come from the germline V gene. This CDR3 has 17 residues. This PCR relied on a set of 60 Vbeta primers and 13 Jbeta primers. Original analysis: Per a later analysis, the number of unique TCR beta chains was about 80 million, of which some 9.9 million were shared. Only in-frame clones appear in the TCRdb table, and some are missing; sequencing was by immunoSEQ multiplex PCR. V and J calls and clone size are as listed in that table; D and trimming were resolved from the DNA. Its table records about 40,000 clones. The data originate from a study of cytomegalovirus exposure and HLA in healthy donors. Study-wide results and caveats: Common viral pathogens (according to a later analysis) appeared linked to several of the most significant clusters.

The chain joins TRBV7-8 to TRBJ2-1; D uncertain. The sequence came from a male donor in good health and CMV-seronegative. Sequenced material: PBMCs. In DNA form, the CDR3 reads TGTGCCAGCAGCCCCCCTTTGGGTCTGGAGCTCTACAATGAGCAGTTCTTC. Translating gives CASSPPLGLELYNEQFF.